This T cell receptor (beta chain) was found in a study of cytomegalovirus exposure and HLA in healthy donors. Concerning this clone itself: No antigen is known for it.

General observations from the study: Around 18,000 TCR beta sequences were associated with HLA alleles at 0.05 false discovery rate in a later analysis.

A multiplex PCR was run with 60 Vbeta primers and 13 Jbeta primers. Clones were read by immunoSEQ multiplex PCR, and TCRdb kept only the in-frame ones, dropping some. Among about 59,000 clones listed, approximately 80% were seen once. The CDR3 is 14 residues long. Germline CDR1 is SEHNR and CDR2 is FQNEAQ (reference sequence). V lost 1 base, J lost 3 bases, and 7 bases lay in between. The TCR was taken from a human donor in good health. This sequence joins TRBV7-9 and TRBJ1-3, with D unresolved. The sequencing input was PBMCs. CDR3 nucleotides: TGTGCCAGCAGCTTAGTTTGGAGTGGAAACACCATATATTTT. This gives the protein CASSLVWSGNTIYF. Supplemented by reference TRBV7-9 and TRBJ1-3, the full variable domain reads DTGVSQNPRHKITKRGQNVTFRCDPISEHNRLYWYRQTLGQGPEFLTYFQNEAQLEKSRLLSDRFSAERPKGSFSTLEIQRTEQGDSAMYLCASSLVWSGNTIYFGEGSWLTVV.